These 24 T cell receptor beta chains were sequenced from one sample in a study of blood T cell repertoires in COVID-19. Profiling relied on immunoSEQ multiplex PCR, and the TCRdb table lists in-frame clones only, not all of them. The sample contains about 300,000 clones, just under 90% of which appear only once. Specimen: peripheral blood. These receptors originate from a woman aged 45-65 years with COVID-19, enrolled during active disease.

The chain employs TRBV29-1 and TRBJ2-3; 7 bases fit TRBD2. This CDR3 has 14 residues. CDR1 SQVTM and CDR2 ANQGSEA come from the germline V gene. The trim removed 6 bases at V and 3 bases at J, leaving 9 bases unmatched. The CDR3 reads CSVNGGGTTDTQYF. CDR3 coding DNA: TGCAGCGTAAATGGGGGGGGAACTACAGATACGCAGTATTTT.

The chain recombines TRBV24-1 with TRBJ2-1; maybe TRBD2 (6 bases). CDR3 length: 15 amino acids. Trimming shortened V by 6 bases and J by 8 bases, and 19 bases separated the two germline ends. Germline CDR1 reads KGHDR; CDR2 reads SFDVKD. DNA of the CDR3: TGTGCCACCAGTTCCGGGGGAAAGACTGGCGATGAGCAGTTCTTC. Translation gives CATSSGGKTGDEQFF.

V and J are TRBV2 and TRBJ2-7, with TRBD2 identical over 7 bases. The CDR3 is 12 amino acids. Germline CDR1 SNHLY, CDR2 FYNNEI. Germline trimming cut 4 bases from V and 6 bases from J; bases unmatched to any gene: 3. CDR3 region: CASSGGGVEQYF. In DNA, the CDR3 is TGTGCCAGCAGTGGGGGGGGAGTCGAGCAGTACTTC.

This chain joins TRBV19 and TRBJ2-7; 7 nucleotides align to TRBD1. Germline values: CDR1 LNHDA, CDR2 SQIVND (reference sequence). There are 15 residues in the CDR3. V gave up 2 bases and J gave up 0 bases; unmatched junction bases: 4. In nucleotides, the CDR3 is TGTGCCAGTAGTATATTTGAGGGGGCCTCCTACGAGCAGTACTTC. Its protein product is CASSIFEGASYEQYF.

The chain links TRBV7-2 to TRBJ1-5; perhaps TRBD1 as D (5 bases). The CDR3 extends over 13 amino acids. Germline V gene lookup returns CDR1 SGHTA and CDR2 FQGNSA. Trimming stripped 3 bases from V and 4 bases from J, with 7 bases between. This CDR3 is CASSLRGNQPQHF. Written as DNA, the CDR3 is TGTGCCAGCAGCTTGCGGGGGAATCAGCCCCAGCATTTT.

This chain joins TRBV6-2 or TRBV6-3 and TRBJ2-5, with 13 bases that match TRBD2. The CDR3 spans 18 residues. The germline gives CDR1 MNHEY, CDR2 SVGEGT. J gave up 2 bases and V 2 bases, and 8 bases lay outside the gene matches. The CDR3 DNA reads TGTGCCAGCAGTTACGAGAGGACTAGCGGGAGTCAACAAGAGACCCAGTACTTC. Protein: CASSYERTSGSQQETQYF.

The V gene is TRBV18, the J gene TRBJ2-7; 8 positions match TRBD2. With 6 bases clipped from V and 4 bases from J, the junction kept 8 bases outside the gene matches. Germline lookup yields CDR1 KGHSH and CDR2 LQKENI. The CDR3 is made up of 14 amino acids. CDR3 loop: CASSRGTRKYEQYF. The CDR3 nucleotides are TGTGCCAGCTCCCGGGGGACTAGGAAGTACGAGCAGTACTTC.

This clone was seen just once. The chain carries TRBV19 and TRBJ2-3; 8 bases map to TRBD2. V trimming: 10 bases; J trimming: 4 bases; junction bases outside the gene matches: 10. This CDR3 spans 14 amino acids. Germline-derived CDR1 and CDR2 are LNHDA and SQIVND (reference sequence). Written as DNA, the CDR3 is TGTGCCACCTCGCCGGGACTAGGAGCAGATACGCAGTATTTT. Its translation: CATSPGLGADTQYF.

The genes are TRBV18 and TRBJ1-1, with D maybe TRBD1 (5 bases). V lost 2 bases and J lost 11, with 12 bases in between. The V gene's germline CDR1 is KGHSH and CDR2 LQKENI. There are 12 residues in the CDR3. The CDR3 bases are TGTGCCAGCTCACCATCCGGAGGGGTGGCTTTCTTT. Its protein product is CASSPSGGVAFF. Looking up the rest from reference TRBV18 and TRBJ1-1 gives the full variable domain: NAGVMQNPRHLVRRRGQEARLRCSPMKGHSHVYWYRQLPEEGLKFMVYLQKENIIDESGMPKERFSAEFPKEGPSILRIQQVVRGDSAAYFCASSPSGGVAFFGQGTRLTVV.

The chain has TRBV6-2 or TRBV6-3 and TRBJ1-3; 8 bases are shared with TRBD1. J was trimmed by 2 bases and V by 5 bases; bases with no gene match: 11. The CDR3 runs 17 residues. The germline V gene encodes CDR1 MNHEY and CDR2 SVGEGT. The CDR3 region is CASSRPTGQGAGNTIYF. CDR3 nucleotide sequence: TGTGCCAGCAGTCGCCCTACTGGACAGGGTGCTGGAAACACCATATATTTT.

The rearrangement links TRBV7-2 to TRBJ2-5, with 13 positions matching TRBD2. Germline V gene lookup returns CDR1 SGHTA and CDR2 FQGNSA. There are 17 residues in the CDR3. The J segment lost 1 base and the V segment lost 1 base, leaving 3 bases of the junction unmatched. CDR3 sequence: CASSLVGTSGTQETQYF. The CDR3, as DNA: TGTGCCAGCAGCTTAGTGGGGACTAGCGGGACCCAAGAGACCCAGTACTTC.

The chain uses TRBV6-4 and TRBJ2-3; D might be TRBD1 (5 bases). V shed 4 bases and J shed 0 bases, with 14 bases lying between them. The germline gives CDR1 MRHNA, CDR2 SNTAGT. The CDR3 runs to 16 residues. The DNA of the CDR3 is TGTGCCAGCAGTGGGCACATACAGGTGAGCACAGATACGCAGTATTTT. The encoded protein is CASSGHIQVSTDTQYF.

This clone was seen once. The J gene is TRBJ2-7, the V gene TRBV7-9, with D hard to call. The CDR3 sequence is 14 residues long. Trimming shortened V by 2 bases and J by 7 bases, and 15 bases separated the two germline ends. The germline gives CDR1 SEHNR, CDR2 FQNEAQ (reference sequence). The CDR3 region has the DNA TGTGCCAGCAGCTTAACGGGTGGAAGGATTGAGCAGTACTTC. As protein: CASSLTGGRIEQYF.

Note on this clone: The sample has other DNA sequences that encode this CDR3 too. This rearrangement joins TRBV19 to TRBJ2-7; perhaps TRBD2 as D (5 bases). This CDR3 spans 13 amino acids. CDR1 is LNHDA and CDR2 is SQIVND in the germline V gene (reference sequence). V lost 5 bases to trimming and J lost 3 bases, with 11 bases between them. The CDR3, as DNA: TGTGCCAGTAGTCGGACTGAAAACTACGAGCAGTACTTC. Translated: CASSRTENYEQYF.

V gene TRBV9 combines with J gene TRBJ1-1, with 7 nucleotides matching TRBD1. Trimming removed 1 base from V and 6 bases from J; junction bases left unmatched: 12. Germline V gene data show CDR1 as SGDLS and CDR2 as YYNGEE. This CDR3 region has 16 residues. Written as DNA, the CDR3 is TGTGCCAGCAGCGTATTAGGGGGCGCGAGCCAAGCTGAAGCTTTCTTT. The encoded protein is CASSVLGGASQAEAFF.

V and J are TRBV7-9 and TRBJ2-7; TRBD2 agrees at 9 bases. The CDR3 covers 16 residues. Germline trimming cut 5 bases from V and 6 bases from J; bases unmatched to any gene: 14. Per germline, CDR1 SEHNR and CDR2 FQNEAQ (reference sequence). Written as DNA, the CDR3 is TGTGCCAGCAGCCCCGGTGGGAGCGGGAGGTTTTCCGAGCAGTACTTC. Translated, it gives CASSPGGSGRFSEQYF. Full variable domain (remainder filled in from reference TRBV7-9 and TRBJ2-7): DTGVSQNPRHKITKRGQNVTFRCDPISEHNRLYWYRQTLGQGPEFLTYFQNEAQLEKSRLLSDRFSAERPKGSFSTLEIQRTEQGDSAMYLCASSPGGSGRFSEQYFGPGTRLTVT.

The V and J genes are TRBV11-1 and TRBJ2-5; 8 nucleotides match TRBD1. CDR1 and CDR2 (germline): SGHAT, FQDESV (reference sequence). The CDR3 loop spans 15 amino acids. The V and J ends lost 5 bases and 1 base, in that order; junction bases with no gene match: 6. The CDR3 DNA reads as TGTGCCAGCAGCCCCAGGACAGGGATCCAAGAGACCCAGTACTTC. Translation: CASSPRTGIQETQYF.

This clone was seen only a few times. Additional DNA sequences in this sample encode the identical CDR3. The CDR3, as DNA: TGTGCCAGCAGCTTAGGGGCCGGGAGAACGACAGATACGCAGTATTTT. It encodes CASSLGAGRTTDTQYF. The chain has TRBV11-3 and TRBJ2-3; D is perhaps TRBD2 (6 bases). This CDR3 spans 16 amino acids. Germline values: CDR1 SGHNT, CDR2 YENEEA. V lost 1 base, J lost 3 bases, and 14 bases lay in between.

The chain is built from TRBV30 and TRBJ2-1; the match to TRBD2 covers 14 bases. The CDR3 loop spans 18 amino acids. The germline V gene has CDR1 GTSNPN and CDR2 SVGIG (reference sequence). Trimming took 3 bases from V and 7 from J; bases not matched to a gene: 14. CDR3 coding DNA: TGTGCCTGGAGCTGGGTTTGGGGACTAGCGGGAGTAGGGAATGAGCAGTTCTTC. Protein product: CAWSWVWGLAGVGNEQFF. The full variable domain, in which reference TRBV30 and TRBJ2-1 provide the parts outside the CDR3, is SQTIHQWPATLVQPVGSPLSLECTVEGTSNPNLYWYRQAAGRGLQLLFYSVGIGQISSEVPQNLSASRPQDRQFILSSKKLLLSDSGFYLCAWSWVWGLAGVGNEQFFGPGTRLTVL.

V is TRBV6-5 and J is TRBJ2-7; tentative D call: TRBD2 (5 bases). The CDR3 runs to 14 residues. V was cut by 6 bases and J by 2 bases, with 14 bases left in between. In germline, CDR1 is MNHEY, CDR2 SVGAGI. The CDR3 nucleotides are TGTGCCAGCAGACCCAGCCGGGGTCCCTACGAGCAGTACTTC. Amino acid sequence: CASRPSRGPYEQYF.

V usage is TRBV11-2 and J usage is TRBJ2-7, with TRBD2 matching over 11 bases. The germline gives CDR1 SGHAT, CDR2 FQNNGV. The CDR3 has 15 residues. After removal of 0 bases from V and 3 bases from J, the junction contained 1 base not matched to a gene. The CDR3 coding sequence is TGTGCCAGCAGCTTAGATCTAGCGGGGGGCTACGAGCAGTACTTC. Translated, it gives CASSLDLAGGYEQYF. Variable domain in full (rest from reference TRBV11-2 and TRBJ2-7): EAGVAQSPRYKIIEKRQSVAFWCNPISGHATLYWYQQILGQGPKLLIQFQNNGVVDDSQLPKDRFSAERLKGVDSTLKIQPAKLEDSAVYLCASSLDLAGGYEQYFGPGTRLTVT.

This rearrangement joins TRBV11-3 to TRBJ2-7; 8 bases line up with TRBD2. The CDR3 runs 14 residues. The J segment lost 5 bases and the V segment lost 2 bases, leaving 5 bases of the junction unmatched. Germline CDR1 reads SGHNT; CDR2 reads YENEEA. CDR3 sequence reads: CASSLRREAHEQYF. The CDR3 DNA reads TGTGCCAGCAGCTTAAGGCGGGAGGCTCACGAGCAGTACTTC.

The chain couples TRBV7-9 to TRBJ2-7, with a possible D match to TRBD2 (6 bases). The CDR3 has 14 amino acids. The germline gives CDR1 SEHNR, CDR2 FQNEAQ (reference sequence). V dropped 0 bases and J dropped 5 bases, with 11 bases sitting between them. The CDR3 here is CASSLASGVHEQYF. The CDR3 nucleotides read TGTGCCAGCAGCTTAGCGTCGGGGGTCCACGAGCAGTACTTC. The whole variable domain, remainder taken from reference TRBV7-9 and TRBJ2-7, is DTGVSQNPRHKITKRGQNVTFRCDPISEHNRLYWYRQTLGQGPEFLTYFQNEAQLEKSRLLSDRFSAERPKGSFSTLEIQRTEQGDSAMYLCASSLASGVHEQYFGPGTRLTVT.

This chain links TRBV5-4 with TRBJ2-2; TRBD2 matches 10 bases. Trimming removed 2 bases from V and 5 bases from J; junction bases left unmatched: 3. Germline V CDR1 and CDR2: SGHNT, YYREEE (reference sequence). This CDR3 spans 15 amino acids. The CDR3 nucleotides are TGTGCCAGCAGCTTCCAAGCGGGGGGGACCGGGGAGCTGTTTTTT. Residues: CASSFQAGGTGELFF.